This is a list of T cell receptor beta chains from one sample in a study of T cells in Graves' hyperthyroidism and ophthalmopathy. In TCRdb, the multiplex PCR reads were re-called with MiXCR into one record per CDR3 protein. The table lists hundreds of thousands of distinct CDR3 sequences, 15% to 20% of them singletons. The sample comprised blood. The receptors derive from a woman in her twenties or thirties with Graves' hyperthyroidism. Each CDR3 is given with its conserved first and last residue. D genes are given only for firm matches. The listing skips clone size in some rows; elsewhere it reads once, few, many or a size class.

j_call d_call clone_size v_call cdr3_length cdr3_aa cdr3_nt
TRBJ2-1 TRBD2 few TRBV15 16 CATSREGTSVYNEQFF TGTGCCACCAGCAGAGAGGGGACTAGCGTCTACAATGAGCAGTTCTTC
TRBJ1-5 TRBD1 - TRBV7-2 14 CASTRTGHNQPQHF TGTGCCAGCACTCGGACAGGCCACAATCAGCCCCAGCATTTT
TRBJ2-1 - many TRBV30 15 CAWSVTASSYNEQFF TGTGCCTGGAGTGTAACAGCGAGCTCCTACAATGAGCAGTTCTTC
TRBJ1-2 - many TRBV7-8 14 CASSLRPATYGYTF TGTGCCAGCAGCTTAAGGCCAGCCACCTATGGCTACACCTTC
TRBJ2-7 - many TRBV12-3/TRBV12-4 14 CASSTDLQGYEQYF TGTGCCAGCAGTACCGACCTACAGGGCTACGAGCAGTACTTC
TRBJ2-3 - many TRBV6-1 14 CASVRLDGTDTQYF TGTGCCAGCGTCAGACTAGATGGCACAGATACGCAGTATTTT
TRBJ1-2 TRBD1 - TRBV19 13 CASTTGASYGYTF TGTGCCAGTACTACAGGGGCATCCTATGGCTACACCTTC
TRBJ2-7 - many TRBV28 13 CASSLRYRVEQYF TGTGCCAGCAGTTTAAGATACCGGGTCGAGCAGTACTTC
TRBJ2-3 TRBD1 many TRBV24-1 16 CATSDFGTASTDTQYF TGTGCCACCAGTGACTTTGGGACAGCTAGCACAGATACGCAGTATTTT
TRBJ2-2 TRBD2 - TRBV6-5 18 CASSLASGSPWATGELFF TGTGCCAGCAGTTTAGCTAGCGGGAGTCCCTGGGCCACCGGGGAGCTGTTTTTT
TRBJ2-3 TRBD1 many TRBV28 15 CASEGGQVATDTQYF TGTGCCAGCGAGGGGGGACAGGTGGCCACAGATACGCAGTATTTT
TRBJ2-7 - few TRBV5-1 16 CASSLGSRAGVHEQYF TGCGCCAGCAGCTTAGGTTCTCGGGCAGGGGTCCACGAGCAGTACTTC
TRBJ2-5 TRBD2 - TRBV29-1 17 CSVDGTPPGLTKETQYF TGCAGCGTTGATGGGACCCCACCGGGACTAACCAAAGAGACCCAGTACTTC
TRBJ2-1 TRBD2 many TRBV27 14 CASSSPGGRYEQFF TGTGCCAGCAGTTCCCCCGGCGGGAGGTATGAGCAGTTCTTC
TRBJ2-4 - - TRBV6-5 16 CASSYSSGGPKNIQYF TGTGCCAGCAGTTACTCTTCTGGTGGCCCCAAAAACATTCAGTACTTC
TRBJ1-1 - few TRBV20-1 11 CSERGGTEAFF TGCAGTGAGAGGGGTGGCACTGAAGCTTTCTTT
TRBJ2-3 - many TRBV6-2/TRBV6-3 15 CASSYIGRYSDTQYF TGTGCCAGCAGTTACATCGGGAGATATTCCGATACGCAGTATTTT
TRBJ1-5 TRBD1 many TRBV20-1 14 CSARDRQGGQPQHF TGCAGTGCTAGAGATAGGCAGGGGGGGCAGCCCCAGCATTTT
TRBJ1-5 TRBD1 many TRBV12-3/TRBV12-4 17 CASSSRGQGGDNQPQHF TGTGCCAGCAGTTCTAGAGGACAGGGGGGTGACAATCAGCCCCAGCATTTT
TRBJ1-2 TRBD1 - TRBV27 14 CASSPRTGGNGYTF TGTGCCAGCAGTCCCAGGACAGGGGGTAATGGCTACACCTTC
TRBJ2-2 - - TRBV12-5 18 CASGLVQSGTVNTGELFF TGTGCTAGTGGTTTGGTACAATCCGGCACCGTGAACACCGGGGAGCTGTTTTTT
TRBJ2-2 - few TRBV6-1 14 CASSPRGGRGELFF TGTGCCAGCAGTCCTAGGGGAGGCCGCGGGGAGCTGTTTTTT
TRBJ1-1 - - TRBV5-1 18 CASSLAGPGQGGQAEAFF TGCGCCAGCAGCTTGGCGGGTCCCGGGCAGGGTGGGCAGGCTGAAGCTTTCTTT
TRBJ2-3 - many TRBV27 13 CASSYRRVDTQYF TGTGCCAGCAGTTACCGGAGGGTTGATACGCAGTATTTT
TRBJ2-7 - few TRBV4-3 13 CASSQEQGTEQYF TGCGCCAGCAGCCAAGAACAAGGGACAGAGCAGTACTTC
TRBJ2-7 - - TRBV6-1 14 CASSDRRIPYEQYF TGTGCCAGCAGCGACAGGCGAATTCCCTACGAGCAGTACTTC
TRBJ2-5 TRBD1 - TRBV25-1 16 CASSEWRQGIAETQYF TGTGCCAGCAGTGAATGGAGACAGGGGATAGCGGAGACCCAGTACTTC
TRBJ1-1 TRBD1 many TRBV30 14 CAWSDRGLGTEAFF TGTGCCTGGAGCGACAGGGGGCTCGGGACTGAAGCTTTCTTT
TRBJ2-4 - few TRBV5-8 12 CASSRDENIQYF TGTGCCAGCAGCCGCGACGAAAACATTCAGTACTTC
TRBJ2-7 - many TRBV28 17 CASSLPPEVGGSYEQYF TGTGCCAGCAGTTTACCCCCGGAGGTCGGCGGGTCCTACGAGCAGTACTTC
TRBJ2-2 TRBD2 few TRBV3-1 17 CASSQGLAGVSTGELFF TGTGCCAGCAGCCAAGGACTAGCGGGAGTCTCCACCGGGGAGCTGTTTTTT
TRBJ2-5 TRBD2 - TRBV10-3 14 CAISGREGSETQYF TGTGCCATCAGCGGGCGGGAGGGTTCGGAGACCCAGTACTTC
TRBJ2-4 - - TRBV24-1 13 CATSDSGTRSQYF TGTGCCACCAGTGACTCCGGGACGAGGAGTCAGTACTTC
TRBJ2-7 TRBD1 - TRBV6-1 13 CASIIGQGHEQYF TGTGCCAGCATAATTGGACAGGGCCACGAGCAGTACTTC
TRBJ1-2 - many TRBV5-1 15 CASRQPGTANYGYTF TGCGCCAGCCGACAGCCTGGGACGGCTAACTATGGCTACACCTTC
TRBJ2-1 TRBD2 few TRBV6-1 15 CAAGLAGGNYNEQFF TGTGCCGCGGGACTAGCGGGAGGTAACTACAATGAGCAGTTCTTC
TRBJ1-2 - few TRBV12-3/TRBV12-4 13 CASSFLDNYGYTF TGTGCCAGCAGTTTCTTGGACAACTATGGCTACACCTTC
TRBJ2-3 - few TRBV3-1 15 CASSPSEVRADTQYF TGTGCCAGCAGCCCTTCGGAGGTCCGGGCAGATACGCAGTATTTT
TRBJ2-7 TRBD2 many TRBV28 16 CASNSIGLAGSYEQYF TGTGCCAGCAACTCCATCGGACTAGCGGGCTCCTACGAGCAGTACTTC
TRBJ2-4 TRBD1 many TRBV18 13 CASSPGQENIQYF TGTGCCAGCTCACCGGGACAGGAAAACATTCAGTACTTC
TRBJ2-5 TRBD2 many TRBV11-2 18 CASSLPGGTSGRGGTQYF TGTGCCAGCAGCCTCCCCGGGGGGACTAGCGGGAGGGGTGGGACCCAGTACTTC
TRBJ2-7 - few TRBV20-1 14 CSARDRSGKDEQYF TGCAGTGCTAGAGATAGGAGTGGGAAGGACGAGCAGTACTTC